This T cell receptor (beta chain) stems from a study of CD8+ T cells in alopecia areata. On the study more broadly: Treated patients were given oral tofacitinib, which was dosed at 5 to 10 mg twice daily.

Regarding the study as a whole: Clarity of TCR sharing across patients fell short of that in mice, possibly HLA-related. Researchers say the link of baseline CD8+ expansion to response remains uncertain, with one nonresponder.

As concerns this clone: Its specificity is unknown.

Regarding treatment: oral pan-JAK inhibitor, 5-10 mg twice daily. After isolation, RNA underwent reverse transcription to generate cDNA as the sequencing template. The protocol was immunoSEQ multiplex PCR, while the TCRdb copy is restricted to in-frame clones and leaves out a portion. The sample lists about 120,000 clones, 58% occurring once. Germline CDR1 and CDR2: MNHEY and SVGAGI. The CDR3 has 11 amino acids. Trimming took off 7 bases at V and 4 bases at J, with 7 bases between the two ends. Here the sequenced sample was CD8+ T cells sorted from blood, taken at week 4, from a patient treated with tofacitinib. V gene TRBV6-5 combines with J gene TRBJ2-5; D not resolved. The receptor's source is a human donor with alopecia areata. CDR3: CASNFGETQYF. In DNA, the CDR3 is TGTGCCAGCAATTTCGGAGAGACCCAGTACTTC.